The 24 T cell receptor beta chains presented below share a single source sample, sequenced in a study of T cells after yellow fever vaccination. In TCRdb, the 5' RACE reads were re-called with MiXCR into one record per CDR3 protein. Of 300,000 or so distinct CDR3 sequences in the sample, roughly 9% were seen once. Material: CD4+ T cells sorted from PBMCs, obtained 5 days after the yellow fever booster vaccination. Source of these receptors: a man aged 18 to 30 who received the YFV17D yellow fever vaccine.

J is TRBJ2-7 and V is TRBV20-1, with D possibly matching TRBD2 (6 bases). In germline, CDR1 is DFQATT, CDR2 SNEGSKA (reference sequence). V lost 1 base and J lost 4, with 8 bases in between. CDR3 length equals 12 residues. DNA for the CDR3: TGCAGTGCTAGAGCGGGAGCGTACGAGCAGTACTTC. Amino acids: CSARAGAYEQYF.

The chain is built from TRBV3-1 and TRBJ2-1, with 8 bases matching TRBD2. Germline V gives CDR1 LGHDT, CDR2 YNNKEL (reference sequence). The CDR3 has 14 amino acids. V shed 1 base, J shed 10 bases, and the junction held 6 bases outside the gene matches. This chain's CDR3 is CASSQGFGGVEQFF. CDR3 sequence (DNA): TGTGCCAGCAGCCAAGGGTTCGGGGGGGTGGAGCAGTTCTTC.

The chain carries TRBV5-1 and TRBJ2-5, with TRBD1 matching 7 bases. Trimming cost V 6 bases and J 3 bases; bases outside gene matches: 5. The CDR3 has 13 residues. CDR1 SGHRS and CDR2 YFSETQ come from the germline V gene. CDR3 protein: CASTVQGKETQYF. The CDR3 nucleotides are TGCGCCAGCACCGTACAGGGGAAAGAGACCCAGTACTTC. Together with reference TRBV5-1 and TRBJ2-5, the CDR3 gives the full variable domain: KAGVTQTPRYLIKTRGQQVTLSCSPISGHRSVSWYQQTPGQGLQFLFEYFSETQRNKGNFPGRFSGRQFSNSRSEMNVSTLELGDSALYLCASTVQGKETQYFGPGTRLLVL.

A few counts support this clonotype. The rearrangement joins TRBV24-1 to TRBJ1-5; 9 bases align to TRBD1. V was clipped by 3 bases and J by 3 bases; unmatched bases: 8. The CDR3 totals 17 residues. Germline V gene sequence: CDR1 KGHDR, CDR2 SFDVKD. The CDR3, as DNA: TGTGCCACCAGTGATGCCACCGGGACAGGGAACAATCAGCCCCAGCATTTT. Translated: CATSDATGTGNNQPQHF.

The chain's CDR3 is CASSTRGHEKLFF. CDR3 nucleotide sequence: TGTGCCAGCAGCACCCGGGGTCACGAAAAACTGTTTTTT. The chain is built from TRBV7-9 and TRBJ1-4; D remains ambiguous. CDR3 size: 13 residues. Trimming shortened V by 5 bases and J by 8 bases, and 12 bases separated the two germline ends. Germline V CDR1 and CDR2: SEHNR, FQNEAQ (reference sequence). The complete variable domain, with remaining parts taken from reference TRBV7-9 and TRBJ1-4, reads DTGVSQNPRHKITKRGQNVTFRCDPISEHNRLYWYRQTLGQGPEFLTYFQNEAQLEKSRLLSDRFSAERPKGSFSTLEIQRTEQGDSAMYLCASSTRGHEKLFFGSGTQLSVL.

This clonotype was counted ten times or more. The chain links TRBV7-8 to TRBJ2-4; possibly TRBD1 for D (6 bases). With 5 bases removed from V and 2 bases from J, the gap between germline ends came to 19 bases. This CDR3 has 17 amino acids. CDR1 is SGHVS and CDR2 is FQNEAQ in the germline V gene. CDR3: CASSRTRDNGPKNIQYF. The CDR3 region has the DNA TGTGCCAGCAGCCGAACCCGGGACAACGGGCCCAAAAACATTCAGTACTTC.

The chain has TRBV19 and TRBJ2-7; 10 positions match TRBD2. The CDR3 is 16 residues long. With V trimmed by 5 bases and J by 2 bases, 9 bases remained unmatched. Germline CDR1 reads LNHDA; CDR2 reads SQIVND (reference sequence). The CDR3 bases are TGTGCCAGTAGTCCGGTGACTAGCGGGTACCCCTACGAGCAGTACTTC. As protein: CASSPVTSGYPYEQYF. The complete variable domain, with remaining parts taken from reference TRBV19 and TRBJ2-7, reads DGGITQSPKYLFRKEGQNVTLSCEQNLNHDAMYWYRQDPGQGLRLIYYSQIVNDFQKGDIAEGYSVSREKKESFPLTVTSAQKNPTAFYLCASSPVTSGYPYEQYFGPGTRLTVT.

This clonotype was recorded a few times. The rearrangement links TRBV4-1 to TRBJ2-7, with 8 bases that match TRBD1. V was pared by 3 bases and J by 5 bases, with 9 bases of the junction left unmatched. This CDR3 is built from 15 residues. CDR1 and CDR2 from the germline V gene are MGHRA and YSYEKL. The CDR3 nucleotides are TGCGCCAGCAGCCACTCAGGACAGGGTGACCACGAGCAGTACTTC. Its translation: CASSHSGQGDHEQYF.

The CDR3 region has the DNA TGTGCCACCAGCCGGCGGCAGACGGCGCCTGGCTACACCTTC. Its translation: CATSRRQTAPGYTF. This chain connects TRBV15 to TRBJ1-2; D ambiguous. Trimming took off 5 bases at V and 7 bases at J, with 17 bases between the two ends. The CDR3 runs to 14 residues. Germline V gene lookup returns CDR1 LNHNV and CDR2 YYDKDF (reference sequence).

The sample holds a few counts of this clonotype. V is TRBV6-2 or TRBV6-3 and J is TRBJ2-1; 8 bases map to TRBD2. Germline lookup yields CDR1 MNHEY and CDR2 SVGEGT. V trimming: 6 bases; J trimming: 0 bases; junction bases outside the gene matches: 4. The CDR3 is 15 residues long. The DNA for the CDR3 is TGTGCCAGCAGACCCGGGACTAGCTCCTACAATGAGCAGTTCTTC. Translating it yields CASRPGTSSYNEQFF.

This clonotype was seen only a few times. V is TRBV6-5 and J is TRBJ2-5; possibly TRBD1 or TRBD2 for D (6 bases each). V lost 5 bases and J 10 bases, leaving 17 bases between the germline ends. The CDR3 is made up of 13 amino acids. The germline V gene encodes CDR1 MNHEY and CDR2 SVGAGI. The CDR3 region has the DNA TGTGCCAGCAGTCCAAGCCCAGGGGAGGTCCAGTACTTC. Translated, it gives CASSPSPGEVQYF.

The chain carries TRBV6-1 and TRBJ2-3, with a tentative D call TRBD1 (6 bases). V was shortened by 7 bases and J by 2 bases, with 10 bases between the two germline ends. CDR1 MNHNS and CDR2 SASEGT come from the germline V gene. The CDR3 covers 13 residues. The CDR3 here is CASNTGHTDTQYF. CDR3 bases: TGTGCCAGCAACACGGGACACACAGATACGCAGTATTTT.

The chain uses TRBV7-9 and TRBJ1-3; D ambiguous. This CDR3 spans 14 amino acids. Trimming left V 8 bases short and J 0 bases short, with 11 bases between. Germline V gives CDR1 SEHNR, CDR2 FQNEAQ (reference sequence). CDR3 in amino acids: CASANGFSGNTIYF. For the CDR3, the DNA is TGTGCCAGCGCTAATGGATTCTCTGGAAACACCATATATTTT.

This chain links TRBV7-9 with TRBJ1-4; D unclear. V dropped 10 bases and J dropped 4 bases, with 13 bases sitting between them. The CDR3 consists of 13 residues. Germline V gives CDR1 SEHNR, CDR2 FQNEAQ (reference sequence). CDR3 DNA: TGTGCCACCTCTGACGGTATTAATGAAAAACTGTTTTTT. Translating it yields CATSDGINEKLFF.

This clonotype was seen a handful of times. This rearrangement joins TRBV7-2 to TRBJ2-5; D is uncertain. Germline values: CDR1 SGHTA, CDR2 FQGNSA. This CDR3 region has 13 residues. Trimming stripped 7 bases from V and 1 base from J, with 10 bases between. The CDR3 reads CASTPLVQETQYF. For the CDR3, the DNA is TGTGCCAGCACCCCACTCGTCCAAGAGACCCAGTACTTC.

In DNA, the CDR3 is TGTGCCAGCAGCCGCCTCAAGGACCAAGAGCAGTACGTC. Protein: CASSRLKDQEQYV. This chain connects TRBV5-6 to TRBJ2-7; no definite D call. The CDR3 runs to 13 residues. Germline V gene lookup returns CDR1 SGHDT and CDR2 YYEEEE. V shed 4 bases and J shed 7 bases, with 15 bases lying between them.

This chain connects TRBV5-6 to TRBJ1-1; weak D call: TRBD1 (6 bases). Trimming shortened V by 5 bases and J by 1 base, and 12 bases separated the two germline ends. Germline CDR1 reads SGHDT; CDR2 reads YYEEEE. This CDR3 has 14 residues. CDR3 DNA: TGTGCCAGCAGACCGGTGGACAGGAACACTGAAGCTTTCTTT. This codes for CASRPVDRNTEAFF.

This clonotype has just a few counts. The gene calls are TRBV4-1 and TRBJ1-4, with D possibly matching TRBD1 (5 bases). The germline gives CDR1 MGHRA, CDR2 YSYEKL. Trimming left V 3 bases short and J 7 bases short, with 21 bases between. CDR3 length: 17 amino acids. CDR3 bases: TGCGCCAGCAGCCAGCGCCAGGGTCCAGGCGGGATTGAAAAACTGTTTTTT. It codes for CASSQRQGPGGIEKLFF.

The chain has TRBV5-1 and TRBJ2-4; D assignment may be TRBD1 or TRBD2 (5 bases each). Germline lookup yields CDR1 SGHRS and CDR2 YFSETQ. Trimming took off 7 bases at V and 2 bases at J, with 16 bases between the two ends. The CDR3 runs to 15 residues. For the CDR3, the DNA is TGCGCCAGCTCCCCTGGAGGACATTCCAAAAACATTCAGTACTTC. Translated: CASSPGGHSKNIQYF.

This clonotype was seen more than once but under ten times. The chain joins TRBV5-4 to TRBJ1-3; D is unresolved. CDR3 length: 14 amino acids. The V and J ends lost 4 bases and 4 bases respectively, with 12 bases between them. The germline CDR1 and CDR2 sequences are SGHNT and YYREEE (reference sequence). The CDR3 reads CASSDVVGGNTIYF. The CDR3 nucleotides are TGTGCCAGCAGCGATGTGGTAGGGGGAAACACCATATATTTT.

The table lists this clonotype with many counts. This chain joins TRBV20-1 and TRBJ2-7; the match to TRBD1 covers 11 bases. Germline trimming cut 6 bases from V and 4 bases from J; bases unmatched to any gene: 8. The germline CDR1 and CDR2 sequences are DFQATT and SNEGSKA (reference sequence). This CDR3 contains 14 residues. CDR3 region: CSAPRGQGGYEQYV. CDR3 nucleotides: TGCAGTGCCCCCCGGGGACAGGGGGGTTACGAGCAGTACGTC.

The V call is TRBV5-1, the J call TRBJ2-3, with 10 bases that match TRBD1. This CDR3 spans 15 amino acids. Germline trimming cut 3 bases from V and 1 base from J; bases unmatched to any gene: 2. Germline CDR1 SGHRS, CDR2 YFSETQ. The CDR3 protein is CASSSGTGGTDTQYF. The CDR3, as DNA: TGCGCCAGCAGCTCCGGGACAGGGGGCACAGATACGCAGTATTTT.

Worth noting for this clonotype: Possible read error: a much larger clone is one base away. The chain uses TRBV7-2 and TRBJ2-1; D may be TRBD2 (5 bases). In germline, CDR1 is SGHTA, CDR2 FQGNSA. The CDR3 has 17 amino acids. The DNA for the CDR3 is TGTGCCAGCAGCTCCCTGGGGAGAATCAGCTCCTACAATGAGCAGCTCTTC. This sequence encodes CASSSLGRISSYNEQLF.

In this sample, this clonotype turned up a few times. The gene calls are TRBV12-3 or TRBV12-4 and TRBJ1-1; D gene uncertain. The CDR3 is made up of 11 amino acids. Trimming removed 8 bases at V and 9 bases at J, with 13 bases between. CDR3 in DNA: TGTGCCAGCTCAAACCAGCGTAAAGCTTTCTTT. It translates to CASSNQRKAFF.